One sample yielded the 31 T cell receptor beta chains listed below, sequenced in a study of molecular identifiers for immune sequencing clone quantification. Each CDR3 protein is one row after TCRdb ran MiXCR on the PCR reads. Among approximately 550,000 distinct CDR3 sequences listed, about 25% were seen once. The sample comprised naive CD8+ T cells from blood, with Jurkat cell RNA spiked in. Subset reported: FACS-sorted CD8+CD4-CCR7+CD45RA+ naive T cells. The receptors derive from a human donor in good health. Some libraries in this study had Jurkat cell RNA spiked in.

The gene calls are TRBV11-2 and TRBJ2-1, with D perhaps TRBD1 or TRBD2 (6 bases each). Trimming cost V 5 bases and J 6 bases, with 11 bases left between them. CDR1 is SGHAT, CDR2 FQNNGV, per germline. The CDR3 extends over 13 amino acids. The CDR3 nucleotides are TGTGCCAGCAGCGAACCGGGGGCCAATGAGCAGTTCTTC. Amino acids: CASSEPGANEQFF.

V gene TRBV6-2 or TRBV6-3 combines with J gene TRBJ2-2; possibly TRBD1 for D (6 bases). Looked up from germline, CDR1 is MNHEY and CDR2 is SVGEGT. The CDR3 runs to 16 residues. The V and J ends lost 5 bases and 8 bases respectively, with 21 bases between them. The CDR3 nucleotides read TGTGCCAGCAGTCTTACAGGGTCCGGAGTTTTGGGGGAGCTGTTTTTT. It is translated as CASSLTGSGVLGELFF.

This clonotype was detected a few times. CDR3 in amino acids: CASSADGLTTYEQYF. In DNA, the CDR3 is TGTGCCAGCAGCGCGGATGGGCTAACCACCTACGAGCAGTACTTC. The chain is built from TRBV9 and TRBJ2-7; no definite D call. V dropped 3 bases and J dropped 2 bases, with 15 bases sitting between them. CDR1 is SGDLS, CDR2 YYNGEE, per germline. This CDR3 spans 15 amino acids.

In regard to this clonotype: A much more abundant neighbour one base away suggests this may be a read error. The chain uses TRBV4-3 and TRBJ2-3, with 7 bases identical to TRBD2. The CDR3 has 18 amino acids. The germline V gene has CDR1 LGHNA and CDR2 YSLEER. V dropped 1 base and J dropped 9; count of bases not matched to a gene: 19. The CDR3 region has the DNA TGCGCCAGCAGCCAAGCTCGGAGTCTAGCGGTTCCCTTGGGGACGCAGTATTTT. Translating gives CASSQARSLAVPLGTQYF.

In this sample, this clonotype turned up many times. The chain uses TRBV5-1 and TRBJ2-7; tentatively, D is TRBD2 (6 bases). CDR3 length: 13 residues. V lost 3 bases, J lost 6 bases, and 13 bases lay in between. Per germline, CDR1 SGHRS and CDR2 YFSETQ. The CDR3 loop reads CASSWMGGSEQYF. The CDR3 coding sequence is TGCGCCAGCAGCTGGATGGGGGGAAGCGAGCAGTACTTC.

This clonotype was seen only a few times. V and J are TRBV28 and TRBJ2-7; TRBD1 agrees at 8 bases. The CDR3 has 13 amino acids. Germline V gives CDR1 MDHEN, CDR2 SYDVKM. The ends lost 5 bases at V and 7 bases at J; junction bases unmatched: 7. The CDR3 bases are TGTGCCAGCAGTACGACAGGGGAATGGGAGCAGTACTTC. This encodes CASSTTGEWEQYF. Drawing the rest from reference TRBV28 and TRBJ2-7, the complete variable domain is DVKVTQSSRYLVKRTGEKVFLECVQDMDHENMFWYRQDPGLGLRLIYFSYDVKMKEKGDIPEGYSVSREKKERFSLILESASTNQTSMYLCASSTTGEWEQYFGPGTRLTVT.

The chain couples TRBV9 to TRBJ2-2; tentative D call: TRBD1 (6 bases). The germline CDR1 and CDR2 sequences are SGDLS and YYNGEE. This CDR3 spans 15 amino acids. Trimming stripped 0 bases from V and 0 bases from J, with 6 bases between. The CDR3 reads CASSVGTANTGELFF. The CDR3 DNA is TGTGCCAGCAGCGTAGGGACAGCGAACACCGGGGAGCTGTTTTTT.

This clonotype was counted ten times or more. The chain couples TRBV6-2 or TRBV6-3 to TRBJ2-1; the D gene is possibly TRBD1 (6 bases). Germline V CDR1 and CDR2: MNHEY, SVGEGT. V was pared by 3 bases and J by 9 bases, with 15 bases between. The CDR3 covers 14 residues. The CDR3 protein is CASSYLGARVEQFF. As DNA, the CDR3 is TGTGCCAGCAGTTATTTGGGGGCGAGGGTTGAGCAGTTCTTC.

A few counts support this clonotype. V usage is TRBV7-9 and J usage is TRBJ1-3; no clear D gene. The germline CDR1 and CDR2 sequences are SEHNR and FQNEAQ (reference sequence). The CDR3 length is 12 residues. Trimming removed 5 bases from V and 3 bases from J, with 5 bases in between. The CDR3 DNA follows: TGTGCCAGCAGCCACAATGGAAACACCATATATTTT. The encoded protein is CASSHNGNTIYF.

Concerning this clonotype itself: Just one base apart from a much larger clone, this may be a read error. This chain links TRBV5-1 with TRBJ2-3; D possibly corresponds to TRBD2 (6 bases). Germline V gene sequence: CDR1 SGHRS, CDR2 YFSETQ. The CDR3 consists of 15 residues. CDR3 sequence reads: CASAKSGVPTDKQYF. The CDR3, as DNA: TGCGCCAGCGCCAAATCGGGGGTCCCCACAGATAAGCAGTATTTT.

The chain combines TRBV4-1 with TRBJ2-7, with a tentative D call TRBD1 (5 bases). Germline CDR1 is MGHRA and CDR2 is YSYEKL. V shed 1 base and J shed 0 bases, with 10 bases lying between them. The CDR3 spans 15 residues. The CDR3, as DNA: TGCGCCAGCAGCCAAGCGTCGGACACCTCCTACGAGCAGTACTTC. It specifies CASSQASDTSYEQYF.

This clonotype was seen at least ten times. The rearrangement links TRBV12-3 or TRBV12-4 to TRBJ2-5, with 9 bases fitting TRBD1. Trimming took 5 bases from V and 2 from J; bases not matched to a gene: 6. This CDR3 is 15 amino acids long. The CDR3 DNA is TGTGCCAGCAGTCCGGGACAGGGAGGACAAGAGACCCAGTACTTC. Translated, it gives CASSPGQGGQETQYF.

This clonotype was seen more than once but under ten times. This rearrangement joins TRBV19 to TRBJ2-7, with D tentatively TRBD1 (6 bases). This CDR3 comprises 14 residues. The germline V gene has CDR1 LNHDA and CDR2 SQIVND (reference sequence). Trimming cost V 3 bases and J 2 bases, with 11 bases left between them. The CDR3 nucleotides are TGTGCCAGTAGTATTAGGACAGCCACCTACGAGCAGTACTTC. Amino acids: CASSIRTATYEQYF.

This clonotype was detected many times. V and J are TRBV5-1 and TRBJ1-1; tentative D call: TRBD1 (6 bases). This CDR3 contains 16 residues. The V end lost 5 bases, the J end lost 0 bases, and 17 bases lay between the germline ends. Germline CDR1 reads SGHRS; CDR2 reads YFSETQ. The CDR3 DNA is TGCGCCAGCAGGCCCTGGGGGGCCAGCATGAACACTGAAGCTTTCTTT. It yields the protein CASRPWGASMNTEAFF. The full variable domain, completed using reference TRBV5-1 and TRBJ1-1, is KAGVTQTPRYLIKTRGQQVTLSCSPISGHRSVSWYQQTPGQGLQFLFEYFSETQRNKGNFPGRFSGRQFSNSRSEMNVSTLELGDSALYLCASRPWGASMNTEAFFGQGTRLTVV.

Only a few counts were recorded for this clonotype. The chain employs TRBV7-9 and TRBJ1-1; 7 nucleotides match TRBD1. The CDR3 is 15 amino acids. With 5 bases clipped from V and 2 bases from J, the junction kept 8 bases outside the gene matches. The germline gives CDR1 SEHNR, CDR2 FQNEAQ (reference sequence). As DNA, the CDR3 is TGTGCCAGCAGCCCGGGACAGCAATTCAACACTGAAGCTTTCTTT. It yields the protein CASSPGQQFNTEAFF.

V gene TRBV7-3 combines with J gene TRBJ2-3; 7 bases line up with TRBD2. Per germline, CDR1 SGHTA and CDR2 FQGTGA. V shed 4 bases, J shed 5 bases, and the junction held 6 bases outside the gene matches. CDR3 length equals 14 residues. The CDR3 spells CASSSWTSEDTQYF. For the CDR3, the DNA is TGTGCCAGCAGCTCGTGGACTAGTGAAGATACGCAGTATTTT.

There are a few counts of this clonotype. The rearrangement joins TRBV20-1 to TRBJ2-7; TRBD2 matches at 10 bases. The V gene's germline CDR1 is DFQATT and CDR2 SNEGSKA (reference sequence). The V gene end was trimmed by 2 bases and the J gene end by 1 base; junction bases not matched to a gene: 14. This CDR3 has 18 residues. CDR3 nucleotides: TGCAGTGCTAGAATCTGGACTAGCGGTGACCAAATATCCTACGAGCAGTACTTC. Translated: CSARIWTSGDQISYEQYF.

In its sample, this clonotype was seen a few times. The gene calls are TRBV12-3 or TRBV12-4 and TRBJ2-3, with 12 bases identical to TRBD1. Trimming at V came to 5 bases and at J to 8 bases, leaving 8 bases not matched to a gene. The CDR3 contains 15 residues. The CDR3 loop is CASSIRDRGRATQYF. The CDR3 DNA is TGTGCCAGCAGTATACGGGACAGGGGGCGGGCTACGCAGTATTTT.

This clonotype has more than one count but fewer than ten. The J gene is TRBJ2-7, the V gene TRBV7-9, with 10 nucleotides matching TRBD1. The CDR3 spans 15 residues. Germline CDR1 is SEHNR and CDR2 is FQNEAQ (reference sequence). Trimming removed 5 bases from V and 3 bases from J; junction bases left unmatched: 7. The CDR3 DNA follows: TGTGCCAGCAGCGCCGGGACAGGGGCCTTCTACGAGCAGTACTTC. Its translation: CASSAGTGAFYEQYF.

This clonotype was observed many times. The rearrangement joins TRBV5-1 to TRBJ2-7, with D maybe TRBD1 (6 bases). Deletions cut 0 bases from V and 3 bases from J, with 10 bases between. Germline lookup yields CDR1 SGHRS and CDR2 YFSETQ. The CDR3 loop spans 14 amino acids. The CDR3, as DNA: TGCGCCAGCAGCTTGGCAACAGGGAGCTACGAGCAGTACTTC. It encodes CASSLATGSYEQYF.

This clonotype was counted between two and nine times. The V call is TRBV7-9, the J call TRBJ2-5; D is uncertain. V gave up 0 bases and J gave up 2 bases, with 10 bases separating them. The CDR3 runs 15 residues. The germline V gene encodes CDR1 SEHNR and CDR2 FQNEAQ (reference sequence). CDR3 in amino acids: CASSLAVGRQETQYF. The CDR3 DNA follows: TGTGCCAGCAGCTTAGCGGTTGGCAGACAAGAGACCCAGTACTTC.

This clonotype was seen many times. CDR3 coding DNA: TGTGCCAGCAGACTGGACATTAACACTGAAGCTTTCTTT. Translated: CASRLDINTEAFF. The chain joins TRBV6-6 to TRBJ1-1; TRBD1 is a possible D gene (5 bases). This CDR3 has 13 residues. Germline V gene data show CDR1 as MNHNY and CDR2 as SVGAGI (reference sequence). The V gene lost 6 bases and the J gene lost 2 bases, with 10 bases spanning the gap.

This clonotype has a count of ten or more. The chain combines TRBV12-5 with TRBJ2-7; possible D gene TRBD1, 6 bases. The CDR3 consists of 14 residues. Germline-derived CDR1 and CDR2 are LGHNT and FRNRAP. V shed 7 bases and J shed 6 bases, with 19 bases lying between them. CDR3: CASAPDSYPSEQYF. The CDR3 bases are TGTGCTAGTGCCCCGGACAGTTACCCGAGCGAGCAGTACTTC.

The J gene is TRBJ1-3, the V gene TRBV7-9, with no clear D. CDR1 is SEHNR, CDR2 FQNEAQ, per germline (reference sequence). With 5 bases removed from V and 5 bases from J, the gap between germline ends came to 7 bases. The CDR3 length is 12 residues. CDR3 region: CASSQPRNTIYF. Here the CDR3 DNA reads TGTGCCAGCAGCCAACCAAGAAACACCATATATTTT.

As concerns this clonotype: A much larger clone sits a single nucleotide away, making a read error possible. The V call is TRBV7-9, the J call TRBJ1-1, with 8 nucleotides matching TRBD1. With 8 bases clipped from V and 5 bases from J, the junction kept 13 bases outside the gene matches. This CDR3 is built from 15 residues. Germline V gives CDR1 SEHNR, CDR2 FQNEAQ (reference sequence). The chain's CDR3 is CASCPQGASRTEAFF. CDR3 sequence (DNA): TGTGCCAGCTGCCCTCAGGGGGCGAGTAGGACTGAAGCTTTCTTT.

This clonotype was seen only a few times. The V and J genes are TRBV12-3 or TRBV12-4 and TRBJ2-3, with D perhaps TRBD1 (6 bases). The V end lost 2 bases, the J end lost 4 bases, and 7 bases lay between the germline ends. This CDR3 has 13 amino acids. In DNA form, the CDR3 reads TGTGCCAGCAGTTTACCAGGGGCAGATACGCAGTATTTT. Its protein is CASSLPGADTQYF.

A few counts support this clonotype. J is TRBJ2-1 and V is TRBV19; tentative D call: TRBD2 (5 bases). Germline V CDR1 and CDR2: LNHDA, SQIVND (reference sequence). V lost 1 base and J 4 bases, leaving 14 bases between the germline ends. This CDR3 is built from 16 residues. Here the CDR3 reads CASSIVEGPEYNEQFF. The CDR3 DNA sequence: TGTGCCAGTAGTATAGTAGAGGGCCCGGAGTACAATGAGCAGTTCTTC.

This clonotype was detected only a few times. This rearrangement joins TRBV6-5 to TRBJ2-2; 7 bases map to TRBD2. With V trimmed by 6 bases and J by 6 bases, 4 bases remained unmatched. The CDR3 is 13 residues long. Germline V CDR1 and CDR2: MNHEY, SVGAGI. DNA of the CDR3: TGTGCCAGCAGGCTTACTAGCGCCGGGGAGCTGTTTTTT. Its translation: CASRLTSAGELFF.

This rearrangement joins TRBV14 to TRBJ2-7; D may be TRBD1 or TRBD2 (6 bases each). Germline CDR1 and CDR2: SGHDN and FVKESK. Trimming shortened V by 4 bases and J by 4 bases, and 11 bases separated the two germline ends. The CDR3 spans 13 residues. The CDR3 reads CASSPKGGYEQYF. For the CDR3, the DNA is TGTGCCAGCAGCCCGAAGGGGGGTTACGAGCAGTACTTC.

The V gene is TRBV19, the J gene TRBJ2-1; D may be TRBD1 or TRBD2 (6 bases each). CDR3 length: 12 residues. V was trimmed by 5 bases and J by 8 bases, leaving 10 bases between them. Germline V lookup: CDR1 LNHDA, CDR2 SQIVND (reference sequence). CDR3 nucleotide sequence: TGTGCCAGTAGTTCGGAGGGGGATGAGCAGTTCTTC. Translated, it gives CASSSEGDEQFF.

This rearrangement joins TRBV10-3 to TRBJ1-6, with D hard to call. V was cut by 3 bases and J by 7 bases, with 7 bases left in between. The CDR3 is 13 residues long. Germline V gene data show CDR1 as ENHRY and CDR2 as SYGVKD. Here the CDR3 DNA reads TGTGCCATCAGTGAACAGTACAATTCACCCCTCCACTTT. Translated: CAISEQYNSPLHF.